The 24 T cell receptor beta chains given below trace back to one sample, sequenced in a study of shared clonotypes between healthy human individuals. Generated by immunoSEQ multiplex PCR, the TCRdb table keeps only in-frame clones and is missing some. This sample carries under 2,500,000 clones, around 95% of them seen once, and the ten largest clones take more than 0.1%. Source material: naive CD4+ T cells sorted from blood. Subset defined: CD45RA+ positively selected. The receptors come from a man between 18 and 29 years old in good health.

The chain links TRBV29-1 to TRBJ1-2, with D tentatively TRBD1 (6 bases). Trimming removed 2 bases from V and 6 bases from J, with 16 bases in between. Germline CDR1 SQVTM, CDR2 ANQGSEA. The CDR3 extends over 14 amino acids. For the CDR3, the DNA is TGCAGCGTTGAATCGGGGGGGCGCCGAAATGGCTACACCTTC. Its translation is CSVESGGRRNGYTF.

The chain has TRBV6-1 and TRBJ2-1; D is unresolved. The CDR3 loop spans 13 amino acids. The V end lost 6 bases, the J end lost 11 bases, and 17 bases lay between the germline ends. CDR1 and CDR2 (germline): MNHNS, SASEGT. CDR3 DNA: TGTGCCAGCAGCAGGACCGATGATCTGAAGCAGTTCTTC. This translates into CASSRTDDLKQFF.

The rearrangement joins TRBV11-2 to TRBJ2-3; D remains ambiguous. Trimming shortened V by 5 bases and J by 4 bases, and 7 bases separated the two germline ends. Germline CDR1 and CDR2: SGHAT and FQNNGV. The CDR3 length is 12 residues. The CDR3 here is CASSPEPDTQYF. The CDR3 DNA is TGTGCCAGCAGCCCCGAGCCAGATACGCAGTATTTT. The whole variable domain, remainder taken from reference TRBV11-2 and TRBJ2-3, is EAGVAQSPRYKIIEKRQSVAFWCNPISGHATLYWYQQILGQGPKLLIQFQNNGVVDDSQLPKDRFSAERLKGVDSTLKIQPAKLEDSAVYLCASSPEPDTQYFGPGTRLTVL.

Note on this clone: Other DNA sequences in the same sample also yield this CDR3. This chain joins TRBV6-5 and TRBJ1-1; D gene unclear. V lost 5 bases, J lost 4 bases, and 5 bases lay in between. CDR3 size: 11 residues. Germline V gene sequence: CDR1 MNHEY, CDR2 SVGAGI. The CDR3, as DNA: TGTGCCAGCAGTGGGGTCACTGAAGCTTTCTTT. Translation gives CASSGVTEAFF.

The J gene is TRBJ1-4, the V gene TRBV10-3; 8 nucleotides align to TRBD1. This CDR3 is built from 14 residues. V dropped 8 bases and J dropped 2; count of bases not matched to a gene: 4. The germline CDR1 and CDR2 sequences are ENHRY and SYGVKD. The CDR3 loop is CAIGRQGTNEKLFF. CDR3 bases: TGTGCCATCGGCCGACAGGGGACTAATGAAAAACTGTTTTTT.

The rearrangement joins TRBV6-1 to TRBJ2-5; the match to TRBD1 covers 7 bases. Per the germline V gene, CDR1 is MNHNS and CDR2 is SASEGT. V shed 5 bases, J shed 1 base, and the junction held 7 bases outside the gene matches. CDR3 length: 15 amino acids. Here the CDR3 reads CASSRQGTGQETQYF. The CDR3 DNA sequence: TGTGCCAGCAGTAGACAGGGAACAGGCCAAGAGACCCAGTACTTC.

J is TRBJ1-1 and V is TRBV14; D not resolved. In germline, CDR1 is SGHDN, CDR2 FVKESK. CDR3 size: 13 residues. V was clipped by 6 bases and J by 1 base, with 9 bases between them. The CDR3 region has the DNA TGTGCCAGCAGATCAAAGGGGAACACTGAAGCTTTCTTT. Translating gives CASRSKGNTEAFF.

The chain carries TRBV7-6 and TRBJ2-7; 11 bases match TRBD2. There are 14 residues in the CDR3. Unmatched junction bases numbered 2, after V lost 5 bases and J lost 2 bases. Germline CDR1 SGHVS, CDR2 FNYEAQ. CDR3 sequence (DNA): TGTGCCAGCAGCCGGGGACTAGCGGCCTACGAGCAGTACTTC. Protein: CASSRGLAAYEQYF.

The sample holds one count of this clone. The chain employs TRBV28 and TRBJ2-5; D might be TRBD1 (8 bases). The CDR3 length is 16 residues. Trimming shortened V by 4 bases and J by 5 bases, and 20 bases separated the two germline ends. CDR1 and CDR2 from the germline V gene are MDHEN and SYDVKM. CDR3 residues: CASSYPIDRGGETQYF. The DNA of the CDR3 is TGTGCCAGCAGTTACCCGATTGACAGGGGAGGGGAGACCCAGTACTTC.

This chain joins TRBV5-4 and TRBJ1-2; D is uncertain. Trimming stripped 1 base from V and 10 bases from J, with 14 bases between. Germline values: CDR1 SGHNT, CDR2 YYREEE (reference sequence). The CDR3 is 13 residues long. The CDR3 DNA is TGTGCCAGCAGCTTGCCGGGGAGGAGGGACTACACCTTC. Its translation is CASSLPGRRDYTF.

V usage is TRBV5-1 and J usage is TRBJ2-2; D might be TRBD1 (7 bases). V lost 6 bases and J lost 4, with 13 bases in between. This CDR3 comprises 14 residues. Per the germline V gene, CDR1 is SGHRS and CDR2 is YFSETQ. DNA for the CDR3: TGCGCCAGCAACCGACAGGGAGGCACCGGGGAGCTGTTTTTT. This encodes CASNRQGGTGELFF.

V is TRBV18 and J is TRBJ2-2; 7 bases align to TRBD1. The CDR3 is 15 amino acids. V lost 2 bases, J lost 6 bases, and 6 bases stayed unmatched. Germline lookup yields CDR1 KGHSH and CDR2 LQKENI. The CDR3 loop reads CASSPRQGFAGELFF. For the CDR3, the DNA is TGTGCCAGCTCACCAAGACAGGGATTCGCCGGGGAGCTGTTTTTT.

The CDR3: CASSILSGTSNTGELFF. CDR3 bases: TGTGCCAGCAGCATACTCTCCGGGACTTCAAACACCGGGGAGCTGTTTTTT. V and J are TRBV7-9 and TRBJ2-2; a possible D gene is TRBD2 (6 bases). V lost 5 bases to trimming and J lost 2 bases, with 18 bases between them. The CDR3 extends over 17 amino acids. Germline V CDR1 and CDR2: SEHNR, FQNEAQ (reference sequence).

On this clone: Other DNA sequences within the sample encode an identical CDR3. This chain connects TRBV5-4 to TRBJ2-7; a possible D gene is TRBD1 (6 bases). The CDR3 covers 14 residues. The V end lost 4 bases, the J end lost 0 bases, and 11 bases lay between the germline ends. CDR1 SGHNT and CDR2 YYREEE come from the germline V gene (reference sequence). Written as DNA, the CDR3 is TGTGCCAGCAGCCCCGACAGGTTCTCCTACGAGCAGTACTTC. Encoded protein: CASSPDRFSYEQYF.

The chain employs TRBV7-2 and TRBJ1-2, with 7 positions matching TRBD1. The V and J ends lost 1 base and 2 bases, in that order; junction bases with no gene match: 13. Germline V CDR1 and CDR2: SGHTA, FQGNSA. This CDR3 contains 18 residues. CDR3 in DNA: TGTGCCAGCAGCTTAGGGGGTGGGACAGCCCCTACAAACTATGGCTACACCTTC. It is translated as CASSLGGGTAPTNYGYTF.

The CDR3 spells CASSQTVPSYEQYF. The DNA for the CDR3 is TGTGCCAGCAGCCAGACTGTCCCGTCCTACGAGCAGTACTTC. The J gene is TRBJ2-7, the V gene TRBV14, with D hard to call. From germline, CDR1 is SGHDN and CDR2 FVKESK. The CDR3 covers 14 residues. Trimming removed 3 bases at V and 1 base at J, with 10 bases between.

The chain couples TRBV9 to TRBJ2-3; D tentatively reads TRBD1 or TRBD2 (5 bases each). The CDR3 has 15 amino acids. Germline V gives CDR1 SGDLS, CDR2 YYNGEE. The V end was cut by 3 bases, the J end by 0 bases, with 11 bases between. CDR3 amino acids: CASSGDRSSTDTQYF. CDR3 bases: TGTGCCAGCAGCGGGGACCGCTCTAGCACAGATACGCAGTATTTT.

The gene calls are TRBV30 and TRBJ2-1; 7 bases are shared with TRBD2. The CDR3 loop spans 15 amino acids. V lost 0 bases and J lost 3; bases outside the gene matches: 5. Germline assignment: CDR1 GTSNPN and CDR2 SVGIG (reference sequence). CDR3 nucleotides: TGTGCCTGGAGTGTTAAGCGGGGACTCTACAATGAGCAGTTCTTC. Translating it yields CAWSVKRGLYNEQFF.

The chain has TRBV7-9 and TRBJ1-2, with D tentatively TRBD1 (5 bases). The V and J ends lost 5 bases and 7 bases respectively, with 17 bases between them. The CDR3 totals 14 residues. Germline CDR1 SEHNR, CDR2 FQNEAQ (reference sequence). CDR3 loop: CASSPQAGNFGYTF. CDR3 nucleotide sequence: TGTGCCAGCAGCCCCCAAGCAGGGAATTTTGGCTACACCTTC. Using reference TRBV7-9 and TRBJ1-2 for the parts outside the CDR3, the full variable domain is DTGVSQNPRHKITKRGQNVTFRCDPISEHNRLYWYRQTLGQGPEFLTYFQNEAQLEKSRLLSDRFSAERPKGSFSTLEIQRTEQGDSAMYLCASSPQAGNFGYTFGSGTRLTVV.

V and J are TRBV9 and TRBJ1-1, with TRBD1 matching over 9 bases. The CDR3 is 15 amino acids. The germline gives CDR1 SGDLS, CDR2 YYNGEE. V was clipped by 0 bases and J by 9 bases; unmatched bases: 9. CDR3 protein: CASSVEDTGGGKAFF. In DNA, the CDR3 is TGTGCCAGCAGCGTAGAGGATACAGGGGGCGGAAAAGCTTTCTTT.

A single count supports this clone. The chain couples TRBV6-1 to TRBJ2-7, with a weak D call TRBD1 (6 bases). This CDR3 spans 13 amino acids. CDR1 is MNHNS, CDR2 SASEGT, per germline. V gave up 4 bases and J gave up 2 bases, with 9 bases separating them. Here the CDR3 reads CASSGDRTYEQYF. DNA of the CDR3: TGTGCCAGCAGTGGAGACAGGACCTACGAGCAGTACTTC.

J is TRBJ2-1 and V is TRBV5-1; D is perhaps TRBD1 or TRBD2 (7 bases each). V lost 0 bases and J 2 bases, leaving 12 bases between the germline ends. Germline V gives CDR1 SGHRS, CDR2 YFSETQ. The CDR3 has 16 residues. DNA of the CDR3: TGCGCCAGCAGCTTGGCCAGGGGGACTACCTACAATGAGCAGTTCTTC. It translates to CASSLARGTTYNEQFF.

The chain has TRBV7-9 and TRBJ1-6, with D possibly being TRBD1 (5 bases). CDR3 length: 16 residues. V lost 5 bases and J 6 bases, leaving 17 bases between the germline ends. Germline values: CDR1 SEHNR, CDR2 FQNEAQ (reference sequence). CDR3 amino acids: CASSSLPGTGNSPLHF. In nucleotides, the CDR3 is TGTGCCAGCAGCAGCTTACCCGGGACCGGTAATTCACCCCTCCACTTT.

J is TRBJ2-3 and V is TRBV7-8, with D possibly being TRBD1 or TRBD2 (5 bases each). The CDR3 spans 13 residues. Looked up from germline, CDR1 is SGHVS and CDR2 is FQNEAQ. Trimming stripped 5 bases from V and 4 bases from J, with 10 bases between. CDR3 residues: CASSRDVPDTQYF. CDR3 bases: TGTGCCAGCAGCAGGGACGTCCCAGATACGCAGTATTTT.